This T cell receptor beta chain is drawn from a study of T cell repertoires in cytomegalovirus infection. Study-wide results and limits: Ex vivo, HLA-C-restricted CMV-specific TCR beta clonotypes prevailed over the rest of the response.

The CDR3 is 15 residues long. Trimming removed 5 bases at V and 2 bases at J, with 13 bases between. Germline V gene sequence: CDR1 SGHTA, CDR2 FQGNSA. TCRdb reprocessed the reads with MiXCR, giving one entry per CDR3 protein. The sample has just over 300,000 distinct CDR3 sequences, roughly 15% seen once. At least ten counts were recorded for this clonotype. Its antigen is not known. Sequences were obtained from PBMCs. This clonotype originated in a human donor in good health (CMV status not recorded). Some clones in this sample may be carry-over from other donors' samples. V usage is TRBV7-2 and J usage is TRBJ1-5; D not resolved. The CDR3 sequence: CASSEWVSGNQPQHF. For the CDR3, the DNA is TGTGCCAGCAGCGAATGGGTCTCGGGCAATCAGCCCCAGCATTTT.